The 16 T cell receptor beta chains below all came from one sample that was sequenced in a study of blood T cell repertoires in COVID-19. Clones were read by immunoSEQ multiplex PCR, and TCRdb kept only the in-frame ones, dropping some. This sample has roughly 110,000 clones, with 75% to 90% found just once. The sequencing input was peripheral blood. The receptors shown here come from a human donor with acute or convalescent COVID-19. The donor label of this sample is uncertain.

This clone showed up just once. The sample carries other DNA sequences with the same CDR3. This sequence joins TRBV13 and TRBJ1-2; maybe TRBD1 (5 bases). V dropped 0 bases and J dropped 6 bases, with 8 bases sitting between them. Germline V gene lookup returns CDR1 PRHDT and CDR2 FYEKMQ (reference sequence). The length of the CDR3 is 13 residues. This CDR3 is CASSLGRADGYTF. CDR3 nucleotides: TGTGCCAGCAGCTTAGGCAGGGCAGATGGCTACACCTTC.

V is TRBV28 and J is TRBJ1-4; D perhaps matches TRBD1 (6 bases). The V end was cut by 8 bases, the J end by 0 bases, with 16 bases between. Germline assignment: CDR1 MDHEN and CDR2 SYDVKM. The CDR3 contains 16 residues. The CDR3 bases are TGTGCCAGCGGGGGCTGGACAGCGGCAACTAATGAAAAACTGTTTTTT. Protein product: CASGGWTAATNEKLFF.

V is TRBV24-1 and J is TRBJ2-7, with 9 nucleotides matching TRBD1. This CDR3 comprises 16 residues. Germline CDR1 KGHDR, CDR2 SFDVKD. V lost 3 bases and J lost 2; bases outside the gene matches: 7. CDR3 in amino acids: CATSDPGGQGPYEQYF. In nucleotides, the CDR3 is TGTGCCACCAGTGATCCCGGGGGACAGGGCCCCTACGAGCAGTACTTC.

The chain recombines TRBV18 with TRBJ1-4, with D maybe TRBD1 (5 bases). V shed 0 bases and J shed 14 bases, with 13 bases lying between them. The length of the CDR3 is 13 residues. The V gene's germline CDR1 is KGHSH and CDR2 LQKENI. As DNA, the CDR3 is TGTGCCAGCTCACCACCGACGGGGGGGAGGCTGTTTTTT. Its translation: CASSPPTGGRLFF.

For the CDR3, the DNA is TGTGCCAGCAGCTTGGACAGGGGGTTGACCTACGAGCAGTACTTC. The encoded protein is CASSLDRGLTYEQYF. This chain uses TRBV7-2 with TRBJ2-7; 10 bases align to TRBD1. The V segment lost 3 bases and the J segment 2 bases; nucleotides outside the gene matches: 4. Germline CDR1 and CDR2: SGHTA and FQGNSA. This CDR3 spans 15 amino acids.

This chain links TRBV4-1 with TRBJ1-4, with TRBD1 as a possible D gene (6 bases). Per germline, CDR1 MGHRA and CDR2 YSYEKL. The length of the CDR3 is 16 residues. The V and J ends lost 5 bases and 5 bases respectively, with 18 bases between them. The CDR3, as DNA: TGCGCCAGCAGCTGGGGTTACAGGGCTGAAAATGAAAAACTGTTTTTT. Translation gives CASSWGYRAENEKLFF.

V and J are TRBV19 and TRBJ2-3; D possibly corresponds to TRBD1 (5 bases). The CDR3 consists of 16 residues. Trimming removed 5 bases at V and 1 base at J, with 16 bases between. Germline V gene data show CDR1 as LNHDA and CDR2 as SQIVND (reference sequence). As DNA, the CDR3 is TGTGCCAGTAGTCGCCAAGGGGCCTGGGGCACAGATACGCAGTATTTT. Residues: CASSRQGAWGTDTQYF.

This rearrangement joins TRBV4-1 to TRBJ1-3, with no clear D. The CDR3 is 13 residues long. With 8 bases removed from V and 3 bases from J, the gap between germline ends came to 11 bases. Germline assignment: CDR1 MGHRA and CDR2 YSYEKL. CDR3 DNA: TGCGCCAGCCGAGCCCTCGGTGGAAACACCATATATTTT. Protein: CASRALGGNTIYF.

V gene TRBV5-5 combines with J gene TRBJ1-1; TRBD1 matches 7 bases. The CDR3 length is 13 residues. The ends lost 3 bases at V and 2 bases at J; junction bases unmatched: 1. Looked up from germline, CDR1 is SGHKS and CDR2 is YYEKEE (reference sequence). CDR3 amino acids: CASSWDSNTEAFF. The CDR3 DNA is TGTGCCAGCAGCTGGGACAGCAACACTGAAGCTTTCTTT.

The table lists this clone with a count of one. The chain is built from TRBV14 and TRBJ2-1, with 7 bases lining up with TRBD1. CDR1 is SGHDN and CDR2 is FVKESK in the germline V gene. The ends lost 9 bases at V and 3 bases at J; junction bases unmatched: 8. This CDR3 contains 14 residues. The CDR3 region is CASSDRVLYNEQFF. CDR3 nucleotide sequence: TGTGCCAGTAGCGACAGGGTTCTCTACAATGAGCAGTTCTTC.

The genes are TRBV10-3 and TRBJ2-1, with TRBD2 as a possible D gene (5 bases). CDR1 is ENHRY, CDR2 SYGVKD, per germline. V was trimmed by 3 bases and J by 9 bases, leaving 9 bases between them. This CDR3 is 12 amino acids long. As DNA, the CDR3 is TGTGCCATCAGTGAAGGAGGTCCTGAGCAGTTCTTC. The encoded protein is CAISEGGPEQFF.

The chain uses TRBV19 and TRBJ2-7; a weak D match, TRBD1 (5 bases). Between the trimmed V and J ends, which lost 7 bases and 0 bases, there was a span of 19 bases. Per the germline V gene, CDR1 is LNHDA and CDR2 is SQIVND (reference sequence). This CDR3 comprises 16 residues. CDR3 loop: CASKRWAGLSSYEQYF. In DNA, the CDR3 is TGTGCCAGTAAGAGGTGGGCAGGGCTAAGCTCCTACGAGCAGTACTTC.

The genes are TRBV4-3 and TRBJ1-2; 8 bases are a match to TRBD1. Germline loops: CDR1 LGHNA, CDR2 YSLEER. This CDR3 is built from 16 residues. V trimming: 0 bases; J trimming: 2 bases; junction bases outside the gene matches: 5. The CDR3 spells CASSQDSGQGNYGYTF. The CDR3 DNA is TGCGCCAGCAGCCAAGATAGCGGACAGGGAAACTATGGCTACACCTTC.

The chain uses TRBV27 and TRBJ1-5; no clear D. This CDR3 is 14 amino acids long. Trimming removed 0 bases from V and 0 bases from J, with 3 bases in between. Looked up from germline, CDR1 is MNHEY and CDR2 is SMNVEV (reference sequence). The CDR3 sequence is CASSLSYSNQPQHF. CDR3 in DNA: TGTGCCAGCAGTTTATCCTATAGCAATCAGCCCCAGCATTTT.

J is TRBJ1-2 and V is TRBV19; TRBD1 agrees at 7 bases. The CDR3 contains 12 residues. Germline loops: CDR1 LNHDA, CDR2 SQIVND (reference sequence). Losses at the gene ends were 9 bases for V and 6 bases for J; bases not matched to a gene: 7. The DNA for the CDR3 is TGTGCCAGCAAACAGGGGAGTCATGGCTACACCTTC. Translating gives CASKQGSHGYTF.

This clone showed up just once. V usage is TRBV29-1 and J usage is TRBJ2-2, with TRBD1 matching over 7 bases. Germline-derived CDR1 and CDR2 are SQVTM and ANQGSEA. The CDR3 spans 12 residues. J lost 3 bases, V lost 7 bases, and 2 bases had no gene match. CDR3 in DNA: TGCAGCGCCACAGGGGACACCGGGGAGCTGTTTTTT. Translated, it gives CSATGDTGELFF.